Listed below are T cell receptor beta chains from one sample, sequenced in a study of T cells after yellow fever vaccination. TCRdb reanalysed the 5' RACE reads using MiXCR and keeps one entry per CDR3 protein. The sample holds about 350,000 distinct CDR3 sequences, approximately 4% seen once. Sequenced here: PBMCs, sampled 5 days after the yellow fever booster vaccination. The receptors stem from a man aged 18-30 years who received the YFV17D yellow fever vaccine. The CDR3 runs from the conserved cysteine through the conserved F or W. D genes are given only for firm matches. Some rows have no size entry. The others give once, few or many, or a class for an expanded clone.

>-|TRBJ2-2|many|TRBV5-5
TGTGCCACCCGCAATTATGTCAACACCGGGGAGCTGTTTTTT
CATRNYVNTGELFF
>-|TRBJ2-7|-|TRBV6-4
TGTGCCAGCAGTGACGCGACCGGGACGCGGCAGTACTTC
CASSDATGTRQYF
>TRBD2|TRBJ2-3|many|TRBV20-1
TGCAGTGCTAGCCCGGCGACTAGCGTAGCGTATTTT
CSASPATSVAYF
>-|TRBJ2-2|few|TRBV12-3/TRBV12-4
TGTGCCAGCCACCCGGGAAACAGGGCGCACGGGGAGCTGTTTTTT
CASHPGNRAHGELFF
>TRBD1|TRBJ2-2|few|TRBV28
TGTGCCAGCAGCACCCTGGGACAGGGGGGGTATGGGGAGCTGTTTTTT
CASSTLGQGGYGELFF
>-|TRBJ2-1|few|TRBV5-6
TGTGCCAGCAACGGGGGCCTCAGCGAGCAGTTCTTC
CASNGGLSEQFF
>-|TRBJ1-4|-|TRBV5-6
TGTGCCAGCAGCCAACTCCAGGGGCAAAATGAAAAACTGTTTTTT
CASSQLQGQNEKLFF
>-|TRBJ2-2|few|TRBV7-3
TGTGCCAGCAGTGCGGAGCGGAACACCGGGGAGCTGTTTTTT
CASSAERNTGELFF
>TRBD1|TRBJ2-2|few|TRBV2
TGTGCCAGCAGCAAAAAGGGACAGGGGACCGGGGAGCTGTTTTTT
CASSKKGQGTGELFF
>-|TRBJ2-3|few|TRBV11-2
TGTGCCAGCAGCTTAGCCGGATACCTAGATACGCAGTATTTT
CASSLAGYLDTQYF
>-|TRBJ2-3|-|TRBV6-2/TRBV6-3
TGTGCCAGCAGCTCGCCCCCGACGATCACAGATACGCAGTATTTT
CASSSPPTITDTQYF
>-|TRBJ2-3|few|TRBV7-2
TGTGCCAGCAGCAGATTCAGGGCGAGCACAGATACGCAGTATTTT
CASSRFRASTDTQYF
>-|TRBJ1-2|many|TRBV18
TGTGCCAGCTCACCAACGGGGGGCGAGCTCTATGGCTACACCTTC
CASSPTGGELYGYTF
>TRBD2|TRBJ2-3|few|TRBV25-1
TGTGCCAGCAGTGCCCGCGGGGGGCCCCTAGATACGCAGTATTTT
CASSARGGPLDTQYF
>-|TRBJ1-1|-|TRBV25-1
TGTGCCAGCAGTGACGACCACCCAGGGAATTTGGACACTGAAGCTTTCTTT
CASSDDHPGNLDTEAFF
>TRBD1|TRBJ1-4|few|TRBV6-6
TGTGCCAGCAGGCCCCGCGGGACAGGGGACGAAAAACTGTTTTTT
CASRPRGTGDEKLFF
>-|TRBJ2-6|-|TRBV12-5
TGTGCTAGTGGTTTGGTACTATGGGACGGCGATTCGTTTGGGGCCAACGTCCTGACTTTC
CASGLVLWDGDSFGANVLTF
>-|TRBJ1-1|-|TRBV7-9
TGTGCCAGCAGCCCGCGGGACCTGAACACTGAAGCTTTCTTT
CASSPRDLNTEAFF
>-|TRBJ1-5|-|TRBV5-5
TGTGCCAGCAGCTACACAGGGACGAGCAATCAGCCCCAGCATTTT
CASSYTGTSNQPQHF
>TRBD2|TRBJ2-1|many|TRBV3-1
TGTGCCAGACTAACTAGCGGGGAGTACAATGAGCAGTTCTTC
CARLTSGEYNEQFF
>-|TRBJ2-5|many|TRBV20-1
TGCAGTGCTAGACCGGGACACCTCCAAGAGACCCAGTACTTC
CSARPGHLQETQYF
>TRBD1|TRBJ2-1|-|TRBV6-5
TGTGCCAGCAGTTTAATTTCGGGACAGGGCTACAATGAGCAGTTCTTC
CASSLISGQGYNEQFF
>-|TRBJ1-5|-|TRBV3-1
TGTGCCAGCAGCCAAGGCTCCCCCCATCAGCCCCAGCATTTT
CASSQGSPHQPQHF
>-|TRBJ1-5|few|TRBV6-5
TGTGCCAGCCGTCTAGAAGGAAATCAGCCCCAGCATTTT
CASRLEGNQPQHF
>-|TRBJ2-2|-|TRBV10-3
TGTGCCATCAGTGAGCAAGGGACGAACACCGGGGAGCTGTTTTTT
CAISEQGTNTGELFF
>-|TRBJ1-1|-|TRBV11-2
TGTGCCAGCAGCCCCTTTAGCCTTAACACTGAAGCTTTCTTT
CASSPFSLNTEAFF
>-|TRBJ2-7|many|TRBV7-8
TGTGCCAGCAGCTTAGCGCTGGCAGGCGCCTACGAGCAGTACTTC
CASSLALAGAYEQYF
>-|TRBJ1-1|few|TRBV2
TGTGCCAGCAGTTTCGATTTTCTCACTGAAGCTTTCTTT
CASSFDFLTEAFF
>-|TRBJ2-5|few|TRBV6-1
TGTGCCAGCAGCCTCCCGGACAGAGGGGTTCGAGAGACCCAGTACTTC
CASSLPDRGVRETQYF
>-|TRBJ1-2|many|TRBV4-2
TGTGCCAGCAGCCAAGTGGAGGCAGGAGGGAACTATGGCTACACCTTC
CASSQVEAGGNYGYTF
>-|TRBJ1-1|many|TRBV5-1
TGCGCCAGCAGCGGAACACAGAACACTGAAGCTTTCTTT
CASSGTQNTEAFF
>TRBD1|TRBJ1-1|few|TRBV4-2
TGTGCCAGCAGCCAAGATGAAACAGGGGACCCTGAAGCTTTCTTT
CASSQDETGDPEAFF
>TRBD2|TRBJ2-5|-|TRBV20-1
TGCAGTGCTAGGCGCTTAGCGGGGGGGAGGGAGACCCAGTACTTC
CSARRLAGGRETQYF
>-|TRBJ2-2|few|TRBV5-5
TGTGCCAGCAGCTTGCGGACAACGAACACCGGGGAGCTGTTTTTT
CASSLRTTNTGELFF
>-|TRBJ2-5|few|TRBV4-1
TGCGCCAGCAGCGCCCGGGTCCAAGAGACCCAGTACTTC
CASSARVQETQYF
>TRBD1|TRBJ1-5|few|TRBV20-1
TGCAGTGCTAGGACAGGGGAGGGTCAGCCCCAGCATTTT
CSARTGEGQPQHF
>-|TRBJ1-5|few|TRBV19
TGTGCCAGTAGTATGCTGCCACGGCAGCCCCAGCATTTT
CASSMLPRQPQHF
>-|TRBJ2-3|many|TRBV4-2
TGTGCCAGCAGCCAAGATCTTTATCGGGCAAGCTCTAGCACAGATACGCAGTATTTT
CASSQDLYRASSSTDTQYF
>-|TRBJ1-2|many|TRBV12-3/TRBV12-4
TGTGCCAGCAGTTTCCGGGGCGGCTTCTATGGCTACACCTTC
CASSFRGGFYGYTF
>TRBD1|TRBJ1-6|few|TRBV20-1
TGCAGTGCTAGTAGCGGGACAGGGGAATCACCCCTCCACTTT
CSASSGTGESPLHF
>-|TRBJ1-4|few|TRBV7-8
TGTGCCAGCAGCGACCGCAGGTTACCTATAACAACTAATGAAAAACTGTTTTTT
CASSDRRLPITTNEKLFF
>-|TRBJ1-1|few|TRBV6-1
TGTGCCAGCAGTGAAGGGGGACACACTGAAGCTTTCTTT
CASSEGGHTEAFF
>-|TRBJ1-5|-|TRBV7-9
TGTGCCAGCAGCAAACGGGGTGAGGGGAACCAGCCCCAGCATTTT
CASSKRGEGNQPQHF
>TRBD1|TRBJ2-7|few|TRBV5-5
TGTGCCAGCAGCTGGCCCACAGGGGGTCTTGACGAGCAGTACTTC
CASSWPTGGLDEQYF
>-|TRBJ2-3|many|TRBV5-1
TGCGCCAGCAGCTTGGCCCTCCTGCCATCTAGCACAGATACGCAGTATTTT
CASSLALLPSSTDTQYF
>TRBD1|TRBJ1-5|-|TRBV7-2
TGTGCCAGCAGCCCTGGGACAGGGGGCGTGAAATATCAGCCCCAGCATTTT
CASSPGTGGVKYQPQHF
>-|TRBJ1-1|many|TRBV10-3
TGTGCCATCAGGACAGGCTCCCAGGTTCCTGAAGCTTTCTTT
CAIRTGSQVPEAFF
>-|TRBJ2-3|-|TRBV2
TGTGCCAGCAGATCTGTGGGGGAAAGCACAGATACGCAGTATTTT
CASRSVGESTDTQYF